The text below deals with one TCR beta chain. As yet, its antigen is unknown. Trimming stripped 4 bases from V and 1 base from J, with 17 bases between. This CDR3 comprises 16 residues. CDR1 and CDR2 (germline): MNHNS, SASEGT. The libraries were made with immunoSEQ v3.0 at survey level. Repertoires were generated with immunoSEQ multiplex PCR, while TCRdb's copy carries only in-frame clones and drops some. The repertoire holds tens of thousands of clones, with 84% as singletons. These data are taken from a study of long-term antiretroviral therapy in people with HIV. About the study: Samples from the earliest time points predate the 2015 immediate-ART recommendation by about a decade. Study-wide points: Pre-ART clonal expansions dominated every time point's repertoire. Samples were collected from about 2003 to 2018 under possibly less effective ART regimens.

V gene TRBV6-1 combines with J gene TRBJ2-7, with D hard to call. The specimen comprised unsorted PBMCs, sampled 0.1 years before starting antiretroviral therapy. The TCR comes from a man younger than 35 with HIV. The CDR3 region is CASSAPLGGSSYEQYF. The CDR3 nucleotides read TGTGCCAGCAGTGCGCCTCTTGGCGGTTCTTCCTACGAGCAGTACTTC.